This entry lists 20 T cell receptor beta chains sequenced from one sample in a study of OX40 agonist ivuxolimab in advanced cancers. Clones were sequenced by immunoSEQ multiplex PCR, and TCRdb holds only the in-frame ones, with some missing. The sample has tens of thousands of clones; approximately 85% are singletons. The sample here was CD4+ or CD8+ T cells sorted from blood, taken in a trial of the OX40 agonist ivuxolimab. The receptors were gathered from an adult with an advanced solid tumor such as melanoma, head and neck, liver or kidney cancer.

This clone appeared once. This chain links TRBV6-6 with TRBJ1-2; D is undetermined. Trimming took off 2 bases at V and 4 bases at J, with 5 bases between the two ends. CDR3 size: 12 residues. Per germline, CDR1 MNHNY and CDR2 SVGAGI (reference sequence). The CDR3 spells CASSYQGYGYTF. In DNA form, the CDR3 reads TGTGCCAGCAGTTACCAAGGCTATGGCTACACCTTC.

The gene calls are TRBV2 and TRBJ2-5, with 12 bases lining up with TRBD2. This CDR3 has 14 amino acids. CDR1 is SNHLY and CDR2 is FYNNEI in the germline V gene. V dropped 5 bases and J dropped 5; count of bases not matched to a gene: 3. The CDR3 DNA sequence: TGTGCCAGCAGTAAGACTAGCGGGAGTGAGACCCAGTACTTC. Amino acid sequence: CASSKTSGSETQYF.

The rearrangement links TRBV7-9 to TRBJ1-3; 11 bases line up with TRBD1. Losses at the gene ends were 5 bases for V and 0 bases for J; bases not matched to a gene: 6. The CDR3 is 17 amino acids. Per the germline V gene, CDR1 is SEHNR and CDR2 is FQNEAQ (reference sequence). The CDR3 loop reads CASSTRGQGVSGNTIYF. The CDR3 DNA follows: TGTGCCAGCAGCACACGGGGACAGGGGGTCTCTGGAAACACCATATATTTT. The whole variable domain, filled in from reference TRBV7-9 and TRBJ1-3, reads DTGVSQNPRHKITKRGQNVTFRCDPISEHNRLYWYRQTLGQGPEFLTYFQNEAQLEKSRLLSDRFSAERPKGSFSTLEIQRTEQGDSAMYLCASSTRGQGVSGNTIYFGEGSWLTVV.

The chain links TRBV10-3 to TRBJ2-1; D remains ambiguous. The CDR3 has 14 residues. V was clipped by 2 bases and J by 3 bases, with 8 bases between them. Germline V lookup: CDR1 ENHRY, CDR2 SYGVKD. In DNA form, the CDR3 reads TGTGCCATCAGTGAGGGACGCAACTACAATGAGCAGTTCTTC. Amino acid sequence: CAISEGRNYNEQFF.

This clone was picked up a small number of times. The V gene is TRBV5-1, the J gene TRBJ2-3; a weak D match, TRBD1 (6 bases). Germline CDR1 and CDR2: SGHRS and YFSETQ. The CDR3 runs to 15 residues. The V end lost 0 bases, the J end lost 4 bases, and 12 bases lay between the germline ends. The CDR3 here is CASSLAAGVSDTQYF. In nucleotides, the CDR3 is TGCGCCAGCAGCTTGGCGGCAGGGGTATCAGATACGCAGTATTTT.

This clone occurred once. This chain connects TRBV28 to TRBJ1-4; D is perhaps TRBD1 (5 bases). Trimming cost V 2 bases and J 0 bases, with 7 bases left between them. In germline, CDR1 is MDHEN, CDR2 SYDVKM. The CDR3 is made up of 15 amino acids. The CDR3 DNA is TGTGCCAGCAGTTTAGGAGGGGCAACTAATGAAAAACTGTTTTTT. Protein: CASSLGGATNEKLFF.

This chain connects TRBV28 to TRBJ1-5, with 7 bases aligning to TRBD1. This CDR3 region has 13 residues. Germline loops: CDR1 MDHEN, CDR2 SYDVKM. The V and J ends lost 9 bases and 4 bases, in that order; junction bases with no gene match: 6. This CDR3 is CASGGTANQPQHF. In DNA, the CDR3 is TGTGCCAGTGGGGGGACAGCTAATCAGCCCCAGCATTTT.

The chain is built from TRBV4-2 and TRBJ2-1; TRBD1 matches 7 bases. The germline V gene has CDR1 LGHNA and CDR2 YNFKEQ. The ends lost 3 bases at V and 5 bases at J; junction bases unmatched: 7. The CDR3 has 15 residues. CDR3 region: CASSQPRGQHNEQFF. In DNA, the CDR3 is TGTGCCAGCAGCCAGCCGAGGGGACAGCACAATGAGCAGTTCTTC.

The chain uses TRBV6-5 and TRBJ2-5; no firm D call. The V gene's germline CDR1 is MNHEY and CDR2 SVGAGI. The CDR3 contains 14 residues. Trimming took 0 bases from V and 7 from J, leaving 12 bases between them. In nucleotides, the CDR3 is TGTGCCAGCAGTTACTCCCGAGTCCTGGGGACCCAGTACTTC. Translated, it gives CASSYSRVLGTQYF.

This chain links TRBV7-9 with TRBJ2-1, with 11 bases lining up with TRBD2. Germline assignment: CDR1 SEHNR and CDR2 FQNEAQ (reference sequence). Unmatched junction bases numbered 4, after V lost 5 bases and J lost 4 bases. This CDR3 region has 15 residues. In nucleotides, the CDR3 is TGTGCCAGCAGCGTGGGACTAGCGGTTTACAATGAGCAGTTCTTC. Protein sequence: CASSVGLAVYNEQFF.

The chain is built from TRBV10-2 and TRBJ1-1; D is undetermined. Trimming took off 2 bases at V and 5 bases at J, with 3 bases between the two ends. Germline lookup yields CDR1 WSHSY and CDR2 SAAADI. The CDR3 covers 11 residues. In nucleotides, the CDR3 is TGCGCCAGCAGTGAGAGGACTGAAGCTTTCTTT. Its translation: CASSERTEAFF.

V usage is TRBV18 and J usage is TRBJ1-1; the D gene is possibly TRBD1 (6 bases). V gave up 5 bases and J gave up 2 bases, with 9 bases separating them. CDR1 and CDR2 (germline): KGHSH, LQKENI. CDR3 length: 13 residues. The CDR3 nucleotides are TGTGCCAGCTCAGGGGGCACAAACACTGAAGCTTTCTTT. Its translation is CASSGGTNTEAFF.

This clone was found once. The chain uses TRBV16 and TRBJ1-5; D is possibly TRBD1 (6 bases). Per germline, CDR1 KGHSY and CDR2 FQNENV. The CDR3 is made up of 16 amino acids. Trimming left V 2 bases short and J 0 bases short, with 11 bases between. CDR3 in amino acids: CASSQGQGLSNQPQHF. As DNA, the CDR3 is TGTGCCAGCAGCCAAGGTCAGGGGCTTAGCAATCAGCCCCAGCATTTT.

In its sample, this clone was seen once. The chain's CDR3 is CASKFLATNEKLFF. CDR3 DNA: TGTGCCAGCAAATTTTTGGCAACTAATGAAAAACTGTTTTTT. The chain employs TRBV5-6 and TRBJ1-4; D gene unclear. Trimming stripped 6 bases from V and 0 bases from J, with 9 bases between. The CDR3 is 14 amino acids. The germline gives CDR1 SGHDT, CDR2 YYEEEE.

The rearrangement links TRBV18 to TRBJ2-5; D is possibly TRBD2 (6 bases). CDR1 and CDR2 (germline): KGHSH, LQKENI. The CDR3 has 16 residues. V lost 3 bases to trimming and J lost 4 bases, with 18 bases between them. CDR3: CASSPAVGGSGETQYF. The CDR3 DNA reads TGTGCCAGCTCACCGGCTGTTGGGGGGAGTGGAGAGACCCAGTACTTC.

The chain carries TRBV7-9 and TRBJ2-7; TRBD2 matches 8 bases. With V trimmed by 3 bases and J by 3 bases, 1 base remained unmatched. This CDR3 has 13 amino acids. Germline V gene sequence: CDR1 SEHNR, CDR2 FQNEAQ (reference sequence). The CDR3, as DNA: TGTGCCAGCAGCTTCGGGGGGGGCTACGAGCAGTACTTC. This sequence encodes CASSFGGGYEQYF. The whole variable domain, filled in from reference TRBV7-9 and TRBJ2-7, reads DTGVSQNPRHKITKRGQNVTFRCDPISEHNRLYWYRQTLGQGPEFLTYFQNEAQLEKSRLLSDRFSAERPKGSFSTLEIQRTEQGDSAMYLCASSFGGGYEQYFGPGTRLTVT.

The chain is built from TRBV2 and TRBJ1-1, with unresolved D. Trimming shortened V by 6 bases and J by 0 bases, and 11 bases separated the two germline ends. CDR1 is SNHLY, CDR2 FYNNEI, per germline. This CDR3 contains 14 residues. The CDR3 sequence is CASSGVNMNTEAFF. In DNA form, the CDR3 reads TGTGCCAGCAGCGGGGTTAACATGAACACTGAAGCTTTCTTT.

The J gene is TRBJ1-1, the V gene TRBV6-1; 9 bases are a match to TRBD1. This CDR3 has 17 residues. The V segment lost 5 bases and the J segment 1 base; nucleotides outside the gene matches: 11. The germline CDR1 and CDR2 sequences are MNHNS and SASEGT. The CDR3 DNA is TGTGCCAGCAGTCAAGGGGACAGGGTGGAATGGAACACTGAAGCTTTCTTT. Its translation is CASSQGDRVEWNTEAFF.

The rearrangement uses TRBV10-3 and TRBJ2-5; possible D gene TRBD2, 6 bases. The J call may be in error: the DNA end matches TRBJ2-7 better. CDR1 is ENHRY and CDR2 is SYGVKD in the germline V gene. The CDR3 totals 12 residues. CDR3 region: CAIRDYTYEQYF. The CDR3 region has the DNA TGTGCCATCAGGGACTACACCTACGAGCAGTACTTC.

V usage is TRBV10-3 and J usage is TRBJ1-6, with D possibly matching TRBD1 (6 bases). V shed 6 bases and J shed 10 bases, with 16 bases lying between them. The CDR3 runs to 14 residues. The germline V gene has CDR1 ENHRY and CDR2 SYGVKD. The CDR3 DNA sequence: TGTGCCATCAGCGAGGGGGGGGTGGAGTCACCCCTCCACTTT. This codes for CAISEGGVESPLHF.